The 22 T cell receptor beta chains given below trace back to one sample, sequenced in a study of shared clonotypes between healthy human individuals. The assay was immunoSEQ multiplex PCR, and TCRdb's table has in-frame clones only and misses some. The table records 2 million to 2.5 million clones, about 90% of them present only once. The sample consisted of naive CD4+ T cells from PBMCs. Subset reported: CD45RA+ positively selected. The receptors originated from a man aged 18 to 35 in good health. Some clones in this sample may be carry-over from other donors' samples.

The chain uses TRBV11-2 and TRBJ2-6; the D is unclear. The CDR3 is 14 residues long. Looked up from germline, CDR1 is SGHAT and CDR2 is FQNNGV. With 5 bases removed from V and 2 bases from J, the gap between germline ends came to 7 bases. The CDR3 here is CASSDRAGANVLTF. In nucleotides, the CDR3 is TGTGCCAGCAGCGATCGGGCTGGGGCCAACGTCCTGACTTTC.

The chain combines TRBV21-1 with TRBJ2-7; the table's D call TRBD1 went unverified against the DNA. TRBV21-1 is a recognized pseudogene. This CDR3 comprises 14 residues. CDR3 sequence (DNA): TGTGCCAGCAACCCCCAGACAGGTATCTACGAGCAGTACTTC. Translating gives CASNPQTGIYEQYF.

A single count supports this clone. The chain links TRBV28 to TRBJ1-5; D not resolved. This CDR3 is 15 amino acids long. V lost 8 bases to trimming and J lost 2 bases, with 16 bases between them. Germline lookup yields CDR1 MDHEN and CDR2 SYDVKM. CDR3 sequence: CASLRPPQGNQPQHF. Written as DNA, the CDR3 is TGTGCCAGCCTCCGTCCCCCTCAGGGCAATCAGCCCCAGCATTTT. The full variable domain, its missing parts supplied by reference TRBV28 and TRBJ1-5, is DVKVTQSSRYLVKRTGEKVFLECVQDMDHENMFWYRQDPGLGLRLIYFSYDVKMKEKGDIPEGYSVSREKKERFSLILESASTNQTSMYLCASLRPPQGNQPQHFGDGTRLSIL.

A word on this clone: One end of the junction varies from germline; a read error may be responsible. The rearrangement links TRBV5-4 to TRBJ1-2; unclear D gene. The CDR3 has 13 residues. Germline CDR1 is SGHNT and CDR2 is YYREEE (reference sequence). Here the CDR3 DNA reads TGTGCCAGCAGCTCGGATGGTCGTTATGACTACACCTTC. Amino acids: CASSSDGRYDYTF.

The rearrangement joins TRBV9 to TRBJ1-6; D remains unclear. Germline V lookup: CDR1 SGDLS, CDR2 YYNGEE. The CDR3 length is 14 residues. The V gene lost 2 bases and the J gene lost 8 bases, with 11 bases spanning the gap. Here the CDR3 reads CASSVGLLDSPLHF. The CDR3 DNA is TGTGCCAGCAGCGTTGGACTCCTAGATTCACCCCTCCACTTT.

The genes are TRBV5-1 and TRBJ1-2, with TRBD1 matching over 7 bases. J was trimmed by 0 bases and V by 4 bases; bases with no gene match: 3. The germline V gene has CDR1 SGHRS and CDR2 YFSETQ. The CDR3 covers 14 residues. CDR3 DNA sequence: TGCGCCAGCAGCGCAGGGGGAGCTAACTATGGCTACACCTTC. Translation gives CASSAGGANYGYTF.

The CDR3 sequence: CASSQDGRELAGGRTGELFF. The CDR3 coding sequence is TGCGCCAGCAGCCAAGATGGCCGGGAACTAGCGGGAGGTCGCACCGGGGAGCTGTTTTTT. This rearrangement joins TRBV4-3 to TRBJ2-2; TRBD2 matches 12 bases. The CDR3 consists of 20 residues. The germline V gene has CDR1 LGHNA and CDR2 YSLEER. The trim removed 0 bases at V and 4 bases at J, leaving 12 bases unmatched.

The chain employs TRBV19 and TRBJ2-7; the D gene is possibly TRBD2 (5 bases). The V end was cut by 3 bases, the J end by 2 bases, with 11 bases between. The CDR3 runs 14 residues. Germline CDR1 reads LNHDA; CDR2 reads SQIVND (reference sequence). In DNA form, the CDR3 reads TGTGCCAGTAGTATTTTTTCGGGAACCTACGAGCAGTACTTC. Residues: CASSIFSGTYEQYF.

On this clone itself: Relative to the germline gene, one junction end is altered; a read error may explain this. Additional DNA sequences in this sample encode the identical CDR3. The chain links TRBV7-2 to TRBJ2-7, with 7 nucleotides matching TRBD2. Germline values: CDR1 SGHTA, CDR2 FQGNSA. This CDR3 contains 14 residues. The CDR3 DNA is TGTGCCAGCAGTTTAGGCGGGAGAGGGTACGAGCAGTACTTC. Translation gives CASSLGGRGYEQYF.

The CDR3 spells CASSRYSGTKYEQYF. Here the CDR3 DNA reads TGTGCCAGCAGCCGATACTCAGGGACAAAATACGAGCAGTACTTC. The gene calls are TRBV6-5 and TRBJ2-7; D might be TRBD1 (6 bases). V was pared by 6 bases and J by 4 bases, with 19 bases between. This CDR3 is 15 amino acids long. CDR1 MNHEY and CDR2 SVGAGI come from the germline V gene.

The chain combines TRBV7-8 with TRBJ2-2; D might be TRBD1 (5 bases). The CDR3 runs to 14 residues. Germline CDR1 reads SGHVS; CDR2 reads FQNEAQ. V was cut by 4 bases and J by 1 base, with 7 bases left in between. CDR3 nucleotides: TGTGCCAGCAGCTGGACACAGAACACCGGGGAGCTGTTTTTT. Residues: CASSWTQNTGELFF.

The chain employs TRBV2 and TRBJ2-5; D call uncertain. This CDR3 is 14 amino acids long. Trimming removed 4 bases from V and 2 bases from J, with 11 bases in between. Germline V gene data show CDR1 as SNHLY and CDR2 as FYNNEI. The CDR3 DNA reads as TGTGCCAGCAGTGGCTGGTCCTTACAAGAGACCCAGTACTTC. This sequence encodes CASSGWSLQETQYF.

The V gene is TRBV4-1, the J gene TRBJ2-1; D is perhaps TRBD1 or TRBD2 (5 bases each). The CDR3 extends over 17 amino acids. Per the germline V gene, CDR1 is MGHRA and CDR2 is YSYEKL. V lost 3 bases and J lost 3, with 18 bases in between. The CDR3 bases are TGCGCCAGCAGCCATATCGCCCTAGGGGCGGGCTACAATGAGCAGTTCTTC. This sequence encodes CASSHIALGAGYNEQFF.

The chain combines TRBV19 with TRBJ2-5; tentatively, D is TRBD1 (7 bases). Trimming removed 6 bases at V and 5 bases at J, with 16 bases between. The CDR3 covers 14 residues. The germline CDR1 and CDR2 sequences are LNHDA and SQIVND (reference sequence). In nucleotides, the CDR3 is TGTGCCAGTAGACTCTCAGGGGGAGGTGAGACCCAGTACTTC. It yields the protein CASRLSGGGETQYF.

The CDR3 nucleotides read TGTGCCAGCAGGCCCGGGACAGGAAGCAATCAGCCCCAGCATTTT. Its translation: CASRPGTGSNQPQHF. The rearrangement uses TRBV2 and TRBJ1-5; 8 positions agree with TRBD1. The CDR3 totals 15 residues. Looked up from germline, CDR1 is SNHLY and CDR2 is FYNNEI. The trim removed 6 bases at V and 1 base at J, leaving 5 bases unmatched.

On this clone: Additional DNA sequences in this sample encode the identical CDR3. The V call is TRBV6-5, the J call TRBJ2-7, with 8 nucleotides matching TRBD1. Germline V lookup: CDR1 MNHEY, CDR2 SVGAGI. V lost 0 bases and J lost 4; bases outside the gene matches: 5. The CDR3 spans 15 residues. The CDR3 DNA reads TGTGCCAGCAGTTACTCCGGGCAGGGGGCTTACGAGCAGTACTTC. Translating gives CASSYSGQGAYEQYF.

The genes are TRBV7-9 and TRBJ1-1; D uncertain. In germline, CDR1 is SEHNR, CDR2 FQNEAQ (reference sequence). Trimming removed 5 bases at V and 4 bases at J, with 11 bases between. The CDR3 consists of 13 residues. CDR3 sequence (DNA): TGTGCCAGCAGCCAAAAGTTGGGCACTGAAGCTTTCTTT. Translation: CASSQKLGTEAFF.

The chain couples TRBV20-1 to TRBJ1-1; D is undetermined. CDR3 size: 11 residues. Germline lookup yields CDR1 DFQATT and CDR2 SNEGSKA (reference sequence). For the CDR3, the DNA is TGCAGGACCCGGTCCGGGTCTGAAGCTTTCTTT. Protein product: CRTRSGSEAFF.

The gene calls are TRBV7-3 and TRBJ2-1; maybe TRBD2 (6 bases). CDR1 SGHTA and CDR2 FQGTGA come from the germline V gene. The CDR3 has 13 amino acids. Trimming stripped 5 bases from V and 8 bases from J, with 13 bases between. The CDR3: CASSPWGTHEQFF. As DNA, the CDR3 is TGTGCCAGCAGCCCATGGGGGACTCATGAGCAGTTCTTC.

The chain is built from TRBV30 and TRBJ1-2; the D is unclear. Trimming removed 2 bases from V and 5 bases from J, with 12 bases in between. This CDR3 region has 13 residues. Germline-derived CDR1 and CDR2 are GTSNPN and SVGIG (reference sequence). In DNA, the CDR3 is TGTGCCTGGAGTTCAGTCCGTGGGTATGGCTACACCTTC. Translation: CAWSSVRGYGYTF.

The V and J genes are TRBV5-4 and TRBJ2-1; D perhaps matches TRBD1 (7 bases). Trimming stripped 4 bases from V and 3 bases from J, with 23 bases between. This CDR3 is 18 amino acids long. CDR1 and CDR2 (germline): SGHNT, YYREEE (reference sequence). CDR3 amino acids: CASSPEGAGTYYYNEQFF. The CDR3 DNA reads TGTGCCAGCAGCCCCGAGGGGGCCGGGACTTATTACTACAATGAGCAGTTCTTC.

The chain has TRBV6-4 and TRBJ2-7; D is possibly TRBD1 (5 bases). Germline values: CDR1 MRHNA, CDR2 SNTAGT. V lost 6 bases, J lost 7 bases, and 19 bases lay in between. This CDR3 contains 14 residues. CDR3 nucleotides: TGTGCCAGCAGCCCCCCCCCAGGGTTTGGTGAGCAGTACTTC. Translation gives CASSPPPGFGEQYF.